This is a list of T cell receptor beta chains from one sample in a study of T cell repertoires in MIS-A myocarditis. Sequencing was performed with immunoSEQ multiplex PCR; in TCRdb, only in-frame clones are kept and a portion is missing. In the table there are around 12,000 clones, roughly 80% of which are singletons. The sequenced sample consisted of right ventricle heart tissue obtained at autopsy. Receptors were obtained from a man younger than 35 with fulminant myocarditis from multisystem inflammatory syndrome in adults (MIS-A) after COVID-19. Both conserved end residues are part of each CDR3. The D gene is left open where the match is weak. The size field is filled for only some rows; it gives once, few, many or a size class.

TRBJ1-6	TRBV5-5	.	16	.	CASSRTGSSYNSPLHF	TGTGCCAGCAGCCGAACAGGGAGCTCCTATAATTCACCCCTCCACTTT
TRBJ1-1	TRBV14	.	14	few	CASSQDLWGLDAFF	TGTGCCAGCAGCCAAGACCTATGGGGCTTAGACGCTTTCTTT
TRBJ1-4	TRBV28	.	17	.	CASSFAGGARTNEKLFF	TGTGCCAGCAGTTTTGCGGGGGGCGCTCGAACTAATGAAAAACTGTTTTTT
TRBJ2-5	TRBV27	TRBD2	15	.	CASSTLLAGGETQYF	TGTGCCAGCAGTACCCTACTAGCGGGAGGGGAGACCCAGTACTTC
TRBJ2-6	TRBV7-3	.	15	.	CASSLRGSGANVLTF	TGTGCCAGCAGCTTAAGGGGTTCTGGGGCCAACGTCCTGACTTTC
TRBJ1-1	TRBV30	.	16	.	CAWSDTKQGRNTEAFF	TGTGCCTGGAGTGACACAAAACAGGGCCGGAACACTGAAGCTTTCTTT
TRBJ2-1	TRBV9	.	16	.	CASSVEGGSPYNEQFF	TGTGCCAGCAGCGTAGAAGGGGGGTCCCCCTACAATGAGCAGTTCTTC
TRBJ1-6	TRBV5-5	.	13	.	CASSPKGDSPLHF	TGTGCCAGCAGCCCCAAAGGGGATTCACCCCTCCACTTT
TRBJ1-2	TRBV28	.	12	.	CASSSGTEDYTF	TGTGCCAGCAGTTCCGGGACGGAGGACTACACCTTC
TRBJ1-6	TRBV2	.	15	.	CASSPRGNGNSPLHF	TGTGCCAGCAGCCCACGGGGGAACGGGAATTCACCCCTCCACTTT
TRBJ1-4	TRBV2	.	11	.	CASSPDEKLFF	TGTGCCAGCAGTCCCGATGAAAAACTGTTTTTT
TRBJ1-1	TRBV19	.	14	.	CASKEPLMNTEAFF	TGTGCCAGTAAGGAACCCTTGATGAACACTGAAGCTTTCTTT
TRBJ1-1	TRBV5-6	.	12	.	CASSLRGTEAFF	TGTGCCAGCAGCTTACGAGGGACTGAAGCTTTCTTT
TRBJ2-2	TRBV19	.	16	.	CASSSQTQGISGELFF	TGTGCCAGTAGTTCTCAAACACAGGGAATTAGTGGGGAGCTGTTTTTT
TRBJ1-5	TRBV5-1	.	13	.	CASSSQGNQPQHF	TGCGCCAGCAGCTCCCAGGGTAATCAGCCCCAGCATTTT
TRBJ1-2	TRBV14	.	13	.	CASSQGGSYGYTF	TGTGCCAGCAGCCAGGGTGGGAGCTATGGCTACACCTTC
TRBJ2-1	TRBV14	TRBD1	18	.	CASSRDRGFPIGSNEQFF	TGTGCCAGCAGCCGGGACAGGGGGTTTCCAATCGGAAGCAATGAGCAGTTCTTC
TRBJ1-4	TRBV9	TRBD1	15	.	CASSVRGGTVEKLFF	TGTGCCAGCAGCGTAAGGGGGGGGACAGTTGAAAAACTGTTTTTT
TRBJ2-3	TRBV7-2	TRBD2	20	.	CASSLALLGEASGTSDTQYF	TGTGCCAGCAGCTTAGCACTCCTTGGGGAGGCTAGCGGGACGTCAGATACGCAGTATTTT
TRBJ1-2	TRBV10-3	TRBD1	13	.	CAISARQGEDYTF	TGTGCCATCAGTGCCCGACAGGGGGAGGACTACACCTTC
TRBJ2-3	TRBV14	TRBD2	16	once	CASSQGTSGGADTQYF	TGTGCCAGCAGCCAAGGGACTAGCGGGGGCGCAGATACGCAGTATTTT
TRBJ2-3	TRBV18	.	13	.	CASSHRPTDTQYF	TGTGCCAGCTCTCACCGACCCACAGATACGCAGTATTTT
TRBJ1-5	TRBV28	.	14	.	CASSLVGGSQPQHF	TGTGCCAGCAGTTTGGTGGGGGGGTCTCAGCCCCAGCATTTT
TRBJ1-2	TRBV19	TRBD1	14	.	CASKKTGGGYGYTF	TGTGCCAGTAAGAAGACAGGGGGAGGCTATGGCTACACCTTC
TRBJ2-6	TRBV18	.	14	.	CASSHKAGANVLTF	TGTGCCAGCTCCCACAAAGCCGGGGCCAACGTCCTGACTTTC
TRBJ2-7	TRBV6-5	.	12	.	CASSYGGSEQYF	TGTGCCAGCAGTTATGGGGGGAGCGAGCAGTACTTC
TRBJ1-4	TRBV11-2	TRBD1	18	.	CASSSMRDRGGTNEKLFF	TGTGCCAGCAGTTCCATGCGGGACAGGGGAGGAACTAATGAAAAACTGTTTTTT
TRBJ2-1	TRBV7-2	.	11	.	CASSLVGEQFF	TGTGCCAGCAGCTTAGTGGGTGAGCAGTTCTTC
TRBJ1-3	TRBV3-1/TRBV3-2	.	14	.	CASSQGAAGNTIYF	TGTGCCAGCAGCCAAGGGGCTGCTGGAAACACCATATATTTT
TRBJ2-7	TRBV12-3/TRBV12-4	TRBD1	12	once	CASSLTTGPGDF	TGTGCCAGCAGTTTAACGACAGGGCCTGGGGACTTC
TRBJ1-6	TRBV5-1	.	15	.	CASRRQDSPNSPLHF	TGCGCCAGCAGGCGCCAGGACAGCCCCAATTCACCCCTCCACTTT
TRBJ1-1	TRBV28	TRBD1	16	.	CASTPSQGARNTEAFF	TGTGCCAGCACCCCTAGTCAGGGGGCTAGGAACACTGAAGCTTTCTTT
TRBJ1-4	TRBV29-1	.	15	.	CGGTVARGANEKLFF	TGCGGAGGGACGGTAGCACGGGGGGCTAATGAAAAACTGTTTTTT
TRBJ2-4	TRBV11-2	.	13	.	CASSLDRENIQYF	TGTGCCAGCAGCTTAGATAGAGAAAACATTCAGTACTTC
TRBJ1-2	TRBV19	.	11	.	CASSTGRGYTF	TGTGCCAGTAGTACCGGAAGGGGCTACACCTTC
TRBJ1-2	TRBV28	.	12	.	CASSSQGYGYTF	TGTGCCAGCAGTTCCCAAGGGTATGGCTACACCTTC
TRBJ2-4	TRBV11-2	.	16	.	CASSPGGTVAKNIQYF	TGTGCCAGCAGCCCGGGGGGGACAGTAGCCAAAAACATTCAGTACTTC
TRBJ1-2	TRBV6-6	.	11	.	CASSYSYGYTF	TGTGCCAGCAGTTACTCGTATGGCTACACCTTC
TRBJ2-5	TRBV29-1	.	11	.	CSVRDLETQYF	TGCAGCGTTAGGGATTTGGAGACCCAGTACTTC
TRBJ2-5	TRBV10-1	.	14	once	CASSEGASQETQYF	TGCGCCAGCAGTGAGGGGGCTAGCCAAGAGACCCAGTACTTC
TRBJ1-2	TRBV6-5	.	16	.	CASSYSRGWAQYGYTF	TGTGCCAGCAGTTACTCGAGGGGGTGGGCGCAATATGGCTACACCTTC
TRBJ2-1	TRBV9	.	15	.	CASSVNPTGFNEQFF	TGTGCCAGCAGCGTCAACCCCACCGGTTTTAATGAGCAGTTCTTC
TRBJ1-5	TRBV9	.	13	.	CASSVGPDQPQHF	TGTGCCAGCAGCGTAGGTCCCGATCAGCCCCAGCATTTT
TRBJ2-1	TRBV5-1	TRBD2	15	.	CASSLLAGVLSEQFF	TGCGCCAGCAGCTTGCTAGCGGGGGTTTTGAGTGAGCAGTTCTTC
TRBJ1-5	TRBV7-3	.	14	.	CASSLYRSNQPQHF	TGTGCCAGCAGCTTATACCGCAGCAATCAGCCCCAGCATTTT
TRBJ2-1	TRBV6-5	TRBD2	15	once	CASNTGLANYNEQFF	TGTGCCAGCAACACGGGACTAGCGAACTACAATGAGCAGTTCTTC
TRBJ2-7	TRBV27	TRBD1	16	.	CASSLDRGVFRDEQYF	TGTGCCAGCAGTCTCGACAGGGGGGTGTTCCGCGACGAGCAGTATTTC
TRBJ1-1	TRBV2	.	15	.	CASNKAASLNTEAFF	TGTGCCAGCAACAAAGCGGCCAGCTTAAACACTGAAGCTTTCTTT
TRBJ2-2	TRBV2	.	13	.	CASSGSYTGELFF	TGTGCCAGCAGCGGCAGTTACACCGGGGAGCTGTTTTTT
TRBJ1-6	TRBV5-1	TRBD1	16	few	CASSLETGGGNSPLHF	TGCGCCAGCAGCTTGGAGACAGGGGGCGGCAATTCACCCCTCCACTTT
TRBJ1-6	TRBV6-5	.	15	.	CASSAPRTADSPLHF	TGTGCCAGCAGCGCCCCAAGGACAGCTGATTCACCCCTCCACTTT
TRBJ2-1	TRBV28	.	13	.	CASSSGGYNEQFF	TGTGCCAGCAGTTCCGGGGGTTACAATGAGCAGTTCTTC
TRBJ1-5	TRBV2	.	13	.	CASSQGSNQPQHF	TGTGCCAGCAGTCAGGGAAGCAATCAGCCCCAGCATTTT
TRBJ1-1	TRBV19	TRBD1	16	.	CASRWGGTVFNTEAFF	TGTGCCAGTCGATGGGGTGGGACAGTTTTCAACACTGAAGCTTTCTTT
TRBJ2-7	TRBV7-2	.	13	.	CASSLDWGGEQYF	TGTGCCAGCAGCTTAGATTGGGGTGGCGAGCAGTACTTC
TRBJ1-4	TRBV7-2	TRBD1	19	once	CASSLARSLLRGRGEKLFF	TGTGCCAGCAGCTTAGCTCGCTCGTTACTTAGGGGGCGCGGGGAAAAACTGTTTTTT
TRBJ1-5	TRBV5-1	.	15	.	CASSPVGGGNQPQHF	TGCGCCAGCAGCCCGGTGGGGGGAGGCAATCAGCCCCAGCATTTT